The 8 T cell receptor beta chains in this list originate from one sample, sequenced in a study of CD8 T cells in ankylosing spondylitis. Using its own MiXCR run on the 5' RACE reads, TCRdb lists one record per CDR3 protein. The sample has about 280,000 distinct CDR3 sequences, 20% seen once; the top ten hold about 8.2%. The sequencing sample was made of blood, either unsorted or a sorted T cell fraction (not recorded which). These TCRs come from a male donor with ankylosing spondylitis or in good health (not recorded which).

The chain has TRBV15 and TRBJ1-1; no firm D call. The ends were cut back, 6 bases at V and 4 bases at J, with 15 bases in the middle. The CDR3 length is 14 residues. Germline V lookup: CDR1 LNHNV, CDR2 YYDKDF (reference sequence). The DNA for the CDR3 is TGTGCCACCAGTAAGTTTGGGGTTGCCACTGAAGCTTTCTTT. Protein product: CATSKFGVATEAFF.

This chain links TRBV7-2 with TRBJ2-5; perhaps D is TRBD1 or TRBD2 (5 bases each). The CDR3 has 14 amino acids. Germline CDR1 reads SGHTA; CDR2 reads FQGNSA. V was cut by 3 bases and J by 5 bases, with 13 bases left in between. The DNA of the CDR3 is TGTGCCAGCAGCTTTTGGGGACCTGGGGAGACCCAGTACTTC. It codes for CASSFWGPGETQYF.

The V and J genes are TRBV6-1 and TRBJ2-5; possible D gene TRBD2, 5 bases. The V gene's germline CDR1 is MNHNS and CDR2 SASEGT. This CDR3 region has 17 residues. V was pared by 5 bases and J by 1 base, with 20 bases between. CDR3 DNA: TGTGCCAGCAGTCCGTCCGTCGGGAACGTGGGCCAAGAGACCCAGTACTTC. Translated: CASSPSVGNVGQETQYF.

This clonotype was seen a few times. This chain joins TRBV6-5 and TRBJ2-4; maybe TRBD1 (5 bases). Germline CDR1 reads MNHEY; CDR2 reads SVGAGI. Deletions cut 2 bases from V and 0 bases from J, with 11 bases between. This CDR3 is built from 16 residues. The CDR3 is CASSYGASRAKNIQYF. In nucleotides, the CDR3 is TGTGCCAGCAGTTACGGGGCATCGAGAGCCAAAAACATTCAGTACTTC.

This clonotype was observed a handful of times. The chain links TRBV2 to TRBJ1-1; 9 bases agree with TRBD1. CDR3 length: 15 residues. Per the germline V gene, CDR1 is SNHLY and CDR2 is FYNNEI. Trimming at V came to 5 bases and at J to 6 bases, leaving 10 bases not matched to a gene. The CDR3 region has the DNA TGTGCCAGCAGTCCTCGGACAGGGGAGGCCGCTGAAGCTTTCTTT. Encoded protein: CASSPRTGEAAEAFF.

This clonotype has ten or more counts. This rearrangement joins TRBV10-3 to TRBJ2-5; TRBD2 matches at 9 bases. Germline V gives CDR1 ENHRY, CDR2 SYGVKD. This CDR3 spans 14 amino acids. J lost 0 bases, V lost 6 bases, and 2 bases had no gene match. The CDR3 is CAISRTSDQETQYF. For the CDR3, the DNA is TGTGCCATCAGCCGGACTAGCGACCAAGAGACCCAGTACTTC.

The rearrangement joins TRBV3-1 to TRBJ1-1, with 7 bases lining up with TRBD1. This CDR3 has 15 amino acids. Germline values: CDR1 LGHDT, CDR2 YNNKEL (reference sequence). Trimming took 4 bases from V and 1 from J; bases not matched to a gene: 6. The CDR3 DNA reads as TGTGCCAGCAGCCTACGACAGGGTGGGAACACTGAAGCTTTCTTT. Its translation: CASSLRQGGNTEAFF.

The chain joins TRBV2 to TRBJ2-5, with TRBD2 matching over 10 bases. Germline V gene lookup returns CDR1 SNHLY and CDR2 FYNNEI. Losses at the gene ends were 2 bases for V and 2 bases for J; bases not matched to a gene: 11. The CDR3 is made up of 18 amino acids. CDR3 in amino acids: CASSEMASGRLGQETQYF. The CDR3 DNA is TGTGCCAGCAGTGAAATGGCTAGCGGGAGACTAGGGCAAGAGACCCAGTACTTC.